This T cell receptor beta chain was profiled in a study of cytomegalovirus exposure and HLA in healthy donors. Findings of the study overall: Certain indistinguishable V segments, among them TRBV6-2 and TRBV6-3, were excluded.

The PCR had 60 Vbeta and 13 Jbeta primers. Sequencing used immunoSEQ multiplex PCR; TCRdb keeps in-frame clones, though not all of them. The repertoire holds 100,000 or so clones, with approximately 80% as singletons. On this clone: The antigen remains unidentified.

Germline loops: CDR1 SQVTM, CDR2 ANQGSEA. V lost 0 bases, J lost 5 bases, and 9 bases lay in between. CDR3 size: 13 residues. The clonotype comes from a man between 25 and 39 years old in good health and CMV-seropositive. V is TRBV29-1 and J is TRBJ2-3; D is ambiguous. What was sequenced was PBMCs. CDR3 bases: TGCAGCGTTGAAGATCGGGTACGAGATACGCAGTATTTT. Its translation: CSVEDRVRDTQYF.